Each of the 17 T cell receptor beta chains below was sequenced from the same sample in a study of shared clonotypes between healthy human individuals. Terminally differentiated effector memory CD45RA+ cells were left out of the naive CD8 fraction, which was CD45RO-negative and positively selected for CCR7. Data came from immunoSEQ multiplex PCR; TCRdb stores just in-frame clones and leaves some out. This table holds millions of clones, under 95% found once. Sequenced sample: naive CD8+ T cells from PBMCs. The receptors here all came from a man aged 18 to 30 in good health. Some clones in this sample may be carry-over from other donors' samples.

The chain combines TRBV11-3 with TRBJ2-1; 8 nucleotides agree with TRBD2. V gave up 2 bases and J gave up 8 bases; unmatched junction bases: 5. The CDR3 totals 14 residues. Germline V gene data show CDR1 as SGHNT and CDR2 as YENEEA. CDR3 coding DNA: TGTGCCAGCAGCTTAACGGGAGGGCGGGATGAGCAGTTCTTC. It specifies CASSLTGGRDEQFF.

The gene calls are TRBV12-5 and TRBJ1-2; 8 positions agree with TRBD1. Losses at the gene ends were 3 bases for V and 3 bases for J; bases not matched to a gene: 6. Per the germline V gene, CDR1 is LGHNT and CDR2 is FRNRAP. The CDR3 consists of 15 residues. Here the CDR3 DNA reads TGTGCTAGTGGTTTCTTCCCAGGGGGCTACTATGGCTACACCTTC. Protein sequence: CASGFFPGGYYGYTF.

The chain links TRBV29-1 to TRBJ2-7, with TRBD2 identical over 14 bases. This CDR3 has 16 residues. The germline V gene has CDR1 SQVTM and CDR2 ANQGSEA. V dropped 6 bases and J dropped 1; count of bases not matched to a gene: 8. CDR3 region: CSVGLAGGGRSYEQYF. DNA for the CDR3: TGCAGCGTCGGACTAGCGGGGGGAGGTAGGTCCTACGAGCAGTACTTC.

The rearrangement joins TRBV28 to TRBJ1-2; the match to TRBD1 covers 10 bases. CDR3 length: 18 amino acids. With 5 bases clipped from V and 0 bases from J, the junction kept 12 bases outside the gene matches. CDR1 MDHEN and CDR2 SYDVKM come from the germline V gene. This chain's CDR3 is CASSPTILTGGTNYGYTF. Here the CDR3 DNA reads TGTGCCAGCAGTCCCACCATCCTGACAGGGGGCACTAACTATGGCTACACCTTC.

Details on this clone: This may arise from a read error, as a much more abundant clone is one base away. In the same sample, other DNA sequences code for this CDR3. The genes are TRBV7-3 and TRBJ1-1; D not resolved. The CDR3 is 12 residues long. Trimming took off 3 bases at V and 1 base at J, with 3 bases between the two ends. Per germline, CDR1 SGHTA and CDR2 FQGTGA. CDR3: CASSFGNTEAFF. CDR3 nucleotide sequence: TGTGCCAGCAGCTTTGGGAACACTGAAGCTTTCTTT.

The rearrangement links TRBV11-2 to TRBJ2-5; tentatively, D is TRBD1 (5 bases). The J call may be in error: the DNA end matches TRBJ2-7 better. Germline lookup yields CDR1 SGHAT and CDR2 FQNNGV. The length of the CDR3 is 17 residues. This CDR3 reads CASSLGPKVLGAYEQYF. DNA for the CDR3: TGTGCCAGCAGCTTAGGCCCTAAGGTCCTAGGGGCCTACGAGCAGTACTTC.

The chain couples TRBV6-4 to TRBJ2-5, with D perhaps assigned TRBD1 or TRBD2 (5 bases each). Trimming left V 0 bases short and J 2 bases short, with 22 bases between. CDR3 length equals 19 residues. The germline gives CDR1 MRHNA, CDR2 SNTAGT. The CDR3 DNA sequence: TGTGCCAGCAGTGACTCGAGTCGGGATAAAGGGGTAAAACAAGAGACCCAGTACTTC. Its translation: CASSDSSRDKGVKQETQYF.

This sequence joins TRBV7-9 and TRBJ1-2, with D unclear. There are 16 residues in the CDR3. Germline CDR1 and CDR2: SEHNR and FQNEAQ (reference sequence). Trimming took 4 bases from V and 2 from J, leaving 17 bases between them. The CDR3 coding sequence is TGTGCCAGCAGCTCAACCACCCCCGGGGTAAACTATGGCTACACCTTC. Translating it yields CASSSTTPGVNYGYTF.

The gene calls are TRBV28 and TRBJ2-7, with D possibly matching TRBD1 (8 bases). Germline CDR1 and CDR2: MDHEN and SYDVKM. The CDR3 consists of 14 residues. The V gene lost 6 bases and the J gene lost 5 bases, with 17 bases spanning the gap. The CDR3 bases are TGTGCCAGCAGATACAGGGGGGGTGGGCACGAGCAGTACTTC. This sequence encodes CASRYRGGGHEQYF.

J is TRBJ1-4 and V is TRBV19; D is perhaps TRBD1 (5 bases). V shed 8 bases and J shed 6 bases, with 13 bases lying between them. The germline CDR1 and CDR2 sequences are LNHDA and SQIVND (reference sequence). This CDR3 comprises 13 residues. The CDR3 coding sequence is TGTGCCAGTTCAGGGACGTGGGATGAAAAACTGTTTTTT. This codes for CASSGTWDEKLFF.

This chain joins TRBV19 and TRBJ2-5; D may match TRBD1 or TRBD2 (5 bases each). CDR1 is LNHDA and CDR2 is SQIVND in the germline V gene (reference sequence). Trimming shortened V by 9 bases and J by 0 bases, and 20 bases separated the two germline ends. There are 16 residues in the CDR3. In DNA, the CDR3 is TGTGCCAGCCTCGGTTTCGGGGACGGACACCAAGAGACCCAGTACTTC. It is translated as CASLGFGDGHQETQYF.

V and J are TRBV16 and TRBJ1-2; TRBD1 matches at 11 bases. With V trimmed by 1 base and J by 3 bases, 4 bases remained unmatched. Germline V gene sequence: CDR1 KGHSY, CDR2 FQNENV. This CDR3 contains 16 residues. The CDR3 protein is CASSQFWTGGDYGYTF. In DNA form, the CDR3 reads TGTGCCAGCAGCCAATTCTGGACAGGGGGCGACTATGGCTACACCTTC.

The gene calls are TRBV19 and TRBJ1-5, with TRBD1 identical over 9 bases. Germline V CDR1 and CDR2: LNHDA, SQIVND (reference sequence). The CDR3 is 14 residues long. The trim removed 8 bases at V and 4 bases at J, leaving 6 bases unmatched. Here the CDR3 reads CASFAGQGNQPQHF. The CDR3 coding sequence is TGTGCCAGTTTCGCGGGACAGGGTAATCAGCCCCAGCATTTT.

The gene calls are TRBV7-9 and TRBJ2-5; no reliable D call. CDR3 size: 13 residues. Trimming removed 3 bases from V and 5 bases from J, with 10 bases in between. Germline V lookup: CDR1 SEHNR, CDR2 FQNEAQ (reference sequence). In DNA form, the CDR3 reads TGTGCCAGCAGCTTTAGGGATGGGGAGACCCAGTACTTC. Amino acid sequence: CASSFRDGETQYF.

In its sample, this clone was seen a few times. This chain links TRBV9 with TRBJ1-2; 11 bases are shared with TRBD1. CDR1 and CDR2 from the germline V gene are SGDLS and YYNGEE. The CDR3 covers 16 residues. The trim removed 0 bases at V and 5 bases at J, leaving 6 bases unmatched. In nucleotides, the CDR3 is TGTGCCAGCAGCGTAGGTCCTGGGACAGGGGGATATGGCTACACCTTC. It translates to CASSVGPGTGGYGYTF.

The V gene is TRBV12-5, the J gene TRBJ1-2; the D gene is possibly TRBD1 (5 bases). Looked up from germline, CDR1 is LGHNT and CDR2 is FRNRAP. Trimming took 6 bases from V and 8 from J, leaving 13 bases between them. The CDR3 has 12 amino acids. For the CDR3, the DNA is TGTGCTAGTGGCCCGGACCCAGGGGGCTACACCTTC. Protein sequence: CASGPDPGGYTF.

The chain couples TRBV7-9 to TRBJ2-2; D remains unclear. V lost 2 bases to trimming and J lost 8 bases, with 6 bases between them. Germline V gene lookup returns CDR1 SEHNR and CDR2 FQNEAQ (reference sequence). This CDR3 comprises 12 residues. CDR3 loop: CASSLKLGELFF. CDR3 coding DNA: TGTGCCAGCAGCTTAAAGCTAGGGGAGCTGTTTTTT. The full variable domain, in which reference TRBV7-9 and TRBJ2-2 provide the parts outside the CDR3, is DTGVSQNPRHKITKRGQNVTFRCDPISEHNRLYWYRQTLGQGPEFLTYFQNEAQLEKSRLLSDRFSAERPKGSFSTLEIQRTEQGDSAMYLCASSLKLGELFFGEGSRLTVL.